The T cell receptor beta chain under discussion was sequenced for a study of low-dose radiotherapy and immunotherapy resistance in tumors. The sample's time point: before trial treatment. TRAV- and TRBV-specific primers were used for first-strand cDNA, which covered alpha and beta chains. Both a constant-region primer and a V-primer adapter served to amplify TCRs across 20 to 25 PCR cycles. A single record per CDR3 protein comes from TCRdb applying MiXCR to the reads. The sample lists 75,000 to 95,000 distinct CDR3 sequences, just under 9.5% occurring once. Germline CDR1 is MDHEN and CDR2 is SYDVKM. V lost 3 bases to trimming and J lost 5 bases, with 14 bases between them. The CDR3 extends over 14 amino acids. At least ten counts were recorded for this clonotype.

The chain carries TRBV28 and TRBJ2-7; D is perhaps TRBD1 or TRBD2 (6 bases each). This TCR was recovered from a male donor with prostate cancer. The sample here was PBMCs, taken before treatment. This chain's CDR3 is CASSFGGRGDEQYF. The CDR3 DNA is TGTGCCAGCAGTTTCGGGGGCAGGGGAGACGAGCAGTACTTC.